This T cell receptor (beta chain) was obtained from a study of blood T cell repertoires in COVID-19. Study in general: Material from acute and convalescent COVID-19 was sourced from the United States, Italy and Spain. In each case, the material was cDNA or gDNA derived from T cells, B-cell-depleted T cells, or PBMCs.

Per germline, CDR1 MNHEY and CDR2 SVGAGI. CDR3 length equals 15 residues. V was trimmed by 2 bases and J by 5 bases, leaving 15 bases between them. In the study's own analysis: Cell counts per sample came from amplifying reference gene primers. The table came from immunoSEQ multiplex PCR; TCRdb's copy has only in-frame clones and leaves some out. That table supplies the V and J calls and clone size; D and trimming were determined from the DNA. The data contain about 100,000 clones, roughly 90% of them singletons. Material: peripheral blood. This rearrangement joins TRBV6-5 to TRBJ1-2; possibly TRBD1 for D (6 bases). The clonotype comes from a man aged 50-60 years with active COVID-19. The CDR3, as DNA: TGTGCCAGCAGTTACGGTCAGACACAGGGTTATGGCTACACCTTC. Its protein product is CASSYGQTQGYGYTF.